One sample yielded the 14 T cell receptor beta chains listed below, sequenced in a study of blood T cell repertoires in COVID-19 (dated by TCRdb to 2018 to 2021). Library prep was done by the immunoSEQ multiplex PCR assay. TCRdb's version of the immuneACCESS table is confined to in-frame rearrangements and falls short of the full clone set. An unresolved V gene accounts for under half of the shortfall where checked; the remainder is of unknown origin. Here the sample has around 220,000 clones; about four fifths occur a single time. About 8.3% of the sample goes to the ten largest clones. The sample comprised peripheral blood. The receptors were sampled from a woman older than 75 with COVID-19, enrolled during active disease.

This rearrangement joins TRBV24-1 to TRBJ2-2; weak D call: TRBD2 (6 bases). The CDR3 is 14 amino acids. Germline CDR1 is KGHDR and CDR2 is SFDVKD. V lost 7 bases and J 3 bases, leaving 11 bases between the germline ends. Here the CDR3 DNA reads TGTGCCACCAGGGGCGGGACGGACACCGGGGAGCTGTTTTTT. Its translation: CATRGGTDTGELFF.

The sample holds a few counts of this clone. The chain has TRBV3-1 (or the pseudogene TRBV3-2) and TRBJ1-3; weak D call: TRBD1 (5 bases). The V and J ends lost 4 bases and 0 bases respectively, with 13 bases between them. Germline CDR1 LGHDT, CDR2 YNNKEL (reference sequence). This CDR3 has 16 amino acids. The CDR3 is CASSRTDGHSGNTIYF. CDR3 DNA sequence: TGTGCCAGCAGCCGAACGGACGGACACTCTGGAAACACCATATATTTT.

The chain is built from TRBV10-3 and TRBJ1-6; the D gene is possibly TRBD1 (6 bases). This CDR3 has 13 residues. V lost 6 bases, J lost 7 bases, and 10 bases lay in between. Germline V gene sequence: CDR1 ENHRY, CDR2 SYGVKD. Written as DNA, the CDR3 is TGTGCCATCAGGGGGGCCTGGAATTCACCCCTCCACTTT. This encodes CAIRGAWNSPLHF.

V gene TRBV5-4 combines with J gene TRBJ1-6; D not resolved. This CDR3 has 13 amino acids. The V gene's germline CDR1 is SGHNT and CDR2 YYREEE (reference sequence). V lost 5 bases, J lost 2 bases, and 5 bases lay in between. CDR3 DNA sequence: TGTGCCAGCAGTAGTGCCTATAATTCACCCCTCCACTTT. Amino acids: CASSSAYNSPLHF.

CDR3 amino acids: CAVSSGRSTDTQYF. CDR3 nucleotide sequence: TGTGCCGTCAGTAGCGGGCGGAGCACAGATACGCAGTATTTT. The rearrangement uses TRBV6-5 and TRBJ2-3; TRBD2 matches 7 bases. The length of the CDR3 is 14 residues. Trimming took 11 bases from V and 0 from J; bases not matched to a gene: 8. Germline V gene sequence: CDR1 MNHEY, CDR2 SVGAGI.

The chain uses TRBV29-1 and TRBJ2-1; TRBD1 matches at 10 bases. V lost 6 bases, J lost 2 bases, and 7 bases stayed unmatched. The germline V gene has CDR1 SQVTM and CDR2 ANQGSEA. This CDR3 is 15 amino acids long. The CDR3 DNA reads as TGCAGCGTAGGGAGGGACAGGGGAGCCTACAATGAGCAGTTCTTC. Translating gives CSVGRDRGAYNEQFF.

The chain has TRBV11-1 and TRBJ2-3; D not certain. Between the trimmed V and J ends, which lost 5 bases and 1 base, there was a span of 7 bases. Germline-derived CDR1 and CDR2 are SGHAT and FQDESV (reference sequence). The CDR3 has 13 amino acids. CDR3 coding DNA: TGTGCCAGCAGCCTTGGCCGCACAGATACGCAGTATTTT. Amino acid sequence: CASSLGRTDTQYF.

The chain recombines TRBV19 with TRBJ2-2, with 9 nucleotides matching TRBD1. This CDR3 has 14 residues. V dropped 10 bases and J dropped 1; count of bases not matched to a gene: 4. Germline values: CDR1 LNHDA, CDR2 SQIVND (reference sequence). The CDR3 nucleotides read TGTGCCACTTCGACAGGGGGGAACACCGGGGAGCTGTTTTTT. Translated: CATSTGGNTGELFF.

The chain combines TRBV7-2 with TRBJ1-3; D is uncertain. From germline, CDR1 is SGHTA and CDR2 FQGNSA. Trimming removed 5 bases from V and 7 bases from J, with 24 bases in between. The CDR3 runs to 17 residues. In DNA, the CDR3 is TGTGCCAGCAGCCCAGGACTGCAAGGGATAGTCGGTAACACCATATATTTT. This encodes CASSPGLQGIVGNTIYF.

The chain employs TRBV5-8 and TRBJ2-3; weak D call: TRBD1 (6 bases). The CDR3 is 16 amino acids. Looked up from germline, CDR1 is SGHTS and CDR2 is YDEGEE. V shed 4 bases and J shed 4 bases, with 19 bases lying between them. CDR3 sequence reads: CASSPGWATGADTQYF. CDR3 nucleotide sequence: TGTGCCAGCAGCCCGGGGTGGGCGACAGGAGCAGATACGCAGTATTTT.

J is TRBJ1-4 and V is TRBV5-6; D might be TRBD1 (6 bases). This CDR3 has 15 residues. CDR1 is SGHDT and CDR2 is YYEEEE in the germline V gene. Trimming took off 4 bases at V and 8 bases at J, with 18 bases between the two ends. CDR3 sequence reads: CASSAWGGALEKLFF. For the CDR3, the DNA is TGTGCCAGCAGCGCCTGGGGGGGGGCCCTGGAAAAACTGTTTTTT.

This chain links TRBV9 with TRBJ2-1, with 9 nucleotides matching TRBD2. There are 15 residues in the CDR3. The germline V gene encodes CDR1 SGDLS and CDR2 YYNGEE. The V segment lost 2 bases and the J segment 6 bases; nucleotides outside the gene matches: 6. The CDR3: CASSVSGSPPNEQFF. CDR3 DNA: TGTGCCAGCAGCGTTAGCGGGAGCCCCCCCAATGAGCAGTTCTTC. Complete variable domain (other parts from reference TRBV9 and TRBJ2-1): DSGVTQTPKHLITATGQRVTLRCSPRSGDLSVYWYQQSLDQGLQFLIQYYNGEERAKGNILERFSAQQFPDLHSELNLSSLELGDSALYFCASSVSGSPPNEQFFGPGTRLTVL.

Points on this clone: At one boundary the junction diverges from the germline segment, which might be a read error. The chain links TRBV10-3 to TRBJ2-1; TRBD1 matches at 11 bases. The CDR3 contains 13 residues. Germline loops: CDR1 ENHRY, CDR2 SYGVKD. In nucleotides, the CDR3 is TGTGCCATCAGTACCGGGACAGGGGGTCCACACCTCTTC. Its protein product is CAISTGTGGPHLF.

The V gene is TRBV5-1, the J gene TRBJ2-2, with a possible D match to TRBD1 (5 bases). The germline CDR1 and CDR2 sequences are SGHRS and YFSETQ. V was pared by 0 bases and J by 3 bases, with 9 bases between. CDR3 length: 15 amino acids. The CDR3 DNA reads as TGCGCCAGCAGCTTGGGGACAACCTACACCGGGGAGCTGTTTTTT. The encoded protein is CASSLGTTYTGELFF.